Given below is one T cell receptor (beta chain) in context. What this receptor recognizes is not known. Base qualities are not provided; no much larger clone lies one nucleotide away. This sample is drawn from a study of cytomegalovirus exposure and HLA in healthy donors (TCRdb year 2017). About the investigation overall: According to a later analysis, one platform produced both the 120 validation repertoires and the 700 or so repertoires of the first cohort. The study combined high-throughput TCR immunosequencing, statistical association of individual TCRs with disease status, and machine learning to predict cytomegalovirus infection status. In addition to the first cohort of 666 subjects, a separate validation cohort of approximately 120 different subjects was used. The study was designed to test whether signatures of past pathogen exposure could be identified by cataloging public T cell receptors.

The donors belonged to the validation cohort of 120 subjects, which was separate from the roughly 670-subject first cohort. V is cut back by 6 bases and J by 14 bases, with 9 bases in the junction unmatched. Reading from cysteine to phenylalanine, the CDR3 counts 12 amino acids. The only DNA kept is the CDR3, 36 bases in frame from the first base. Reading the germline V gene gives CDR1 SQVTM and CDR2 ANQGSEA. The method was the immunoSEQ multiplex PCR assay. The original pipeline was this. A statistical classification framework was built for diagnosing cytomegalovirus status from the catalog of TCR beta chain sequences. TCRdb took over this immuneACCESS table, retaining in-frame rearrangements with V and J assigned. Such tables are incomplete; in checked studies, under half of the missing clones stem from an unresolved V gene, and the remainder is unexplained. From that table come the V and J calls and clone size; the DNA was used to work out D and trimming. Across this sample there are approximately 150,000 clones, with less than 95% seen only once. The top ten constitute around 3% of the sample.

Paper-wide results and their limitations: It was suggested by the authors that the approach could potentially be generalized to other disease states and immunological phenotypes. In vitro tests confirmed that a few of the cytomegalovirus-associated TCR beta chains recognize cytomegalovirus antigens. The study gave a list of under 200 TCR beta chains associated with cytomegalovirus. The validation cohort had no HLA typing available for a later analysis, so co-occurrence within that cohort was assessed over all 130 or so repertoires. Most TCR sequences were seen in very few donors, while some public TCRs were found in many individuals. The classifier was reported to diagnose cytomegalovirus status with high specificity and sensitivity in both the original and validation cohorts. In a later analysis, TCRs clustered in the first cohort were found to also tend to co-occur in the 120 validation repertoires, with 94% of cluster scores above 0.

The receptor was isolated from a woman aged 18 to 35 in good health and CMV-seropositive. Material for sequencing was PBMCs. The rearrangement combines TRBV29-1 with TRBJ2-1; TRBD2 fits 11 bases in the junction. CDR3 sequence: CSVTSGINPEFF. The nucleotide sequence reads as follows: TGCAGCGTGACTAGCGGGATCAACCCGGAGTTCTTC.